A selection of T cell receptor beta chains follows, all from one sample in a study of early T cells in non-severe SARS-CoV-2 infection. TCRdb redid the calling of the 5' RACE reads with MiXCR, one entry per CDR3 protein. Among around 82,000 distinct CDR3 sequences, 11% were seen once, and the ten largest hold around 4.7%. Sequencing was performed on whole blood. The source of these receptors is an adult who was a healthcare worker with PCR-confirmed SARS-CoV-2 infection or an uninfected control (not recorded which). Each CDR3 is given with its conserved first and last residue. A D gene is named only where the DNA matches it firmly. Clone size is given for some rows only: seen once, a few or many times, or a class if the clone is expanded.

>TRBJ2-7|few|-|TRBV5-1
TGCGCCAGCAGCTTGGCCGATACCCAGCAGTACTTC
CASSLADTQQYF
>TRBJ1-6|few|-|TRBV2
TGTGCCGGGTTAAGGGACGTGGAATCACCCCTCCACTTT
CAGLRDVESPLHF
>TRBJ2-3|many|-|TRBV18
TGTGCCAGCTCACTGGGGGCCGCAGATACGCAGTATTTT
CASSLGAADTQYF
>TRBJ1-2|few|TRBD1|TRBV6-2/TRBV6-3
TGTGCCAGCAGGCCAAAGTCGACAGGGGAGTATGGCTACACCTTC
CASRPKSTGEYGYTF
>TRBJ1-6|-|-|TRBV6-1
TGTGCCAGCAGCCCAGCGGTTAATTCACCCCTCCACTTT
CASSPAVNSPLHF
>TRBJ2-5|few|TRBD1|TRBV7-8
TGTGCCAGCAGCCGAGGACAGGGAAGCCAAGAGACCCAGTACTTC
CASSRGQGSQETQYF
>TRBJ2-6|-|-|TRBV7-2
TGTGCCAGCAGCTTAAGATTAGGTGGGGCCAACGTCCTGACTTTC
CASSLRLGGANVLTF
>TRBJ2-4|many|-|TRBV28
TGTGCCAGCAGTTTAAGGGTAGCCAAAAACATTCAGTACTTC
CASSLRVAKNIQYF
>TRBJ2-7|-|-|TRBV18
TGTGCCAGCTCACCTCCCGAAATCTACGAGCAGTACTTC
CASSPPEIYEQYF
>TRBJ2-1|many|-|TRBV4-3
TGCGCCAGCAGGCCGGGGAGCTCCTACAATGAGCAGTTCTTC
CASRPGSSYNEQFF
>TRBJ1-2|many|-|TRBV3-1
TGTGCCAGCAGCCTACAAGGGCTGGGTAACTATGGCTACACCTTC
CASSLQGLGNYGYTF
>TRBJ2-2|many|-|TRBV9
TGTGCCAGCAGCGTAGGGTCTCGGGGTGTCACCGGGGAGCTGTTTTTT
CASSVGSRGVTGELFF
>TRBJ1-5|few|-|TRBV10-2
TGCGCCAGCAGTGGGGGAGGCTCTCAGCCCCAGCATTTT
CASSGGGSQPQHF
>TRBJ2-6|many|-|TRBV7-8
TGTGCCAGCAGCTCTTTCAGGGTCCTTCCACGAGACAGTCCCCGCTCTGGGGCCAACGTCCTGACTTTC
CASSSFRVLPRDSPRSGANVLTF
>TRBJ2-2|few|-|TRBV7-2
TGTGCCAGCAGCCCACAGGGCACCGGGGAGCTGTTTTTT
CASSPQGTGELFF
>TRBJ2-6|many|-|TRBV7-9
TGTGCCAGCAGCTTAGATCGGACAGTCCCTCCGGCCAACGTCCTGACTTTC
CASSLDRTVPPANVLTF
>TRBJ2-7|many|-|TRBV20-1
TGCAGTGCTAGCCAGGGACTCTCCTACGAGCAGTACTTC
CSASQGLSYEQYF
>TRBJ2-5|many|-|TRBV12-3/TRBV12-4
TGTGCCAGCACCACAGGTCCACAAGAGACCCAGTACTTC
CASTTGPQETQYF
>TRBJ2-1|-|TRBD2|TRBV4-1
TGCGCCAACAGCCATCTAGCGGGCAATGAGCAGTTCTTT
CANSHLAGNEQFF
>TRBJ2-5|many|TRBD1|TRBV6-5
TGTGCCAGCAGTTACCGGGGACAGTCAGAGACCCAGTACTTC
CASSYRGQSETQYF
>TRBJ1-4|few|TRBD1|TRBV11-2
TGTGCCAGCAGCCCAGGGGACAGAAGAACTAATGAAAAACTGTTTTTT
CASSPGDRRTNEKLFF
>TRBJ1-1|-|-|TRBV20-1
TGCAGCGTTCCCGCGCCAGGGGCTTTCTTT
CSVPAPGAFF
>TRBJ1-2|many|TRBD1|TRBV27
TGTGCCAGCACCTCGTTCGGGACAGGGTATATGGATGGCTACACCTTC
CASTSFGTGYMDGYTF
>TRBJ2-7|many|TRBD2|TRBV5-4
TGTGCCAGCAGCCCGGCCGGGACTACACATTTTGAGCAGTACTTC
CASSPAGTTHFEQYF
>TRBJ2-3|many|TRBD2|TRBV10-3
TGTGCCACTGGGACTAGCGGCTACACAGATACGCAGTATTTT
CATGTSGYTDTQYF
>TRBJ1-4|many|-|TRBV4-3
TGCGCCAGCAGCCCCGGGGGACGTGGCGAAAAACTGTTTTTT
CASSPGGRGEKLFF
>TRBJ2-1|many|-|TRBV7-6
TGTGCCAGCAGCTTAGCGGGGACAAATTCCTACAATGAGCAGTTCTTC
CASSLAGTNSYNEQFF
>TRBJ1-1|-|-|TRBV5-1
TGCGCCAGCAGCTTAGGGGAGAGCACTGAAGCTTTCTTT
CASSLGESTEAFF
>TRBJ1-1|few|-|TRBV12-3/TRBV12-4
TGTGCCAGCAGAGAAAAGAGAAACACTGAAGCTTTCTTT
CASREKRNTEAFF
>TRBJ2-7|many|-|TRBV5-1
TGCGCCAGCAGCCCCGGACAGCACTCCTACGAGCAGTACTTC
CASSPGQHSYEQYF
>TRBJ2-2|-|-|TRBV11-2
TGTGCCAGCAGCCTAGGAACACTAGTGATGAACACCGGGGAGCTGTTTTTT
CASSLGTLVMNTGELFF
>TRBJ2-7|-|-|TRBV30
TGTGCCTGGCTCCGGGACACAAATCGCGAGCAGTACTTC
CAWLRDTNREQYF
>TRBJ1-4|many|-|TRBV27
TGTGCCACCCGGTCCTCTAATGAAAAACTGTTTTTT
CATRSSNEKLFF
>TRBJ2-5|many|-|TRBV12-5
TGTGCTAGTGGTTTGGGGACAGCGCAAGAGACCCAGTACTTC
CASGLGTAQETQYF
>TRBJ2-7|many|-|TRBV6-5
TGTGCCAGCAGTTACTTGCCCCCTGGCAGGGGACTCTACGAGCAGTACTTC
CASSYLPPGRGLYEQYF
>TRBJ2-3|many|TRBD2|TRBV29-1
TGCAGCGCCCGGACTAGCGGTAGCACAGATACGCAGTATTTT
CSARTSGSTDTQYF
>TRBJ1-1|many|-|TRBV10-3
TGTGCCATCAGGGGGACCGAGAAGGACACTGAAGCTTTCTTT
CAIRGTEKDTEAFF
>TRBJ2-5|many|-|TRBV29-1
TGCAGCGTTGATAGGGGGGCAGAGGAGACCCAGTACTTC
CSVDRGAEETQYF
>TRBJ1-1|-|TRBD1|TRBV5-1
TGCGCCAGCAGCTTGGAACCGGGACAGGGGACTGAAGCTTTCTTT
CASSLEPGQGTEAFF
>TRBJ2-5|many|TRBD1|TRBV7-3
TGTGCCAGCAGCCCCGGGACAGATGAGACCCAGTACTTC
CASSPGTDETQYF
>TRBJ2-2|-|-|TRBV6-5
TGTGCCAGCAGTTTACGAGGGGGGGCTGCGAACACCGGGGAGCTGTTTTTT
CASSLRGGAANTGELFF
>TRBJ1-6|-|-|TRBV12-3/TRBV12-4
TGTGCCAGCAGTCACAGGAGCTCCTATAATTCACCCCTCCACTTT
CASSHRSSYNSPLHF
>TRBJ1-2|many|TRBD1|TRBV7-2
TGTGCCAGCAGCCCGACAGGGGCCAGTGGCTACACCTTC
CASSPTGASGYTF
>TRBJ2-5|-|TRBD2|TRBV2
TGTGCCAGCAGTTCCGGACTAGCGGGGGGGCCGTCGGAGACCCAGTACTTC
CASSSGLAGGPSETQYF
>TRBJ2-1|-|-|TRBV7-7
TGTGCCAGCAGCTTATTACCGGCGAGGAAGCAGTTCTTC
CASSLLPARKQFF
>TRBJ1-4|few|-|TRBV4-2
TGTGCCAGCACCACCGGGACATCCAATGAAAAACTGTTTTTT
CASTTGTSNEKLFF
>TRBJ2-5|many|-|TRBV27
TGTGCCAGCAGTTTATCGGTTCGCGAGACCCAGTACTTC
CASSLSVRETQYF
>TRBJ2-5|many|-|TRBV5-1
TGCGCCAGCAGCTTGTTCCCAGGGCCCCAAGAGACCCAGTACTTC
CASSLFPGPQETQYF
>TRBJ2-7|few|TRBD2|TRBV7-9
TGTGCCAGCAGCTATAGCGGGGGCCCAAGCTCCTACGAGCAGTACTTC
CASSYSGGPSSYEQYF
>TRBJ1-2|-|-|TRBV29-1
TGCAGCGTTGGACAGCGGCTTAACTATGGCTACACCTTC
CSVGQRLNYGYTF
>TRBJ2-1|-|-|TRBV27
TGTGCCAGCAGTTTATTCGGACCGAGGAATGAGCAGTTCTTC
CASSLFGPRNEQFF
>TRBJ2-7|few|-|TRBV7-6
TGTGCCAGCAGCTTAGATTTGACAACTGGCATGGAGCAGTACTTC
CASSLDLTTGMEQYF
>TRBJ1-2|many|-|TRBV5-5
TGTGCCAGCAGCTTGCAGGGAAAGAATGGCTACACCTTC
CASSLQGKNGYTF
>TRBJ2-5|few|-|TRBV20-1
TGCAGTGCGGAACAACAGCGACAAGAGACCCAGTACTTC
CSAEQQRQETQYF
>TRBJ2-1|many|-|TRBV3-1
TGTGCCAGCAGCCAAGATCTGGGAGAGAATGAGCAGTTCTTC
CASSQDLGENEQFF
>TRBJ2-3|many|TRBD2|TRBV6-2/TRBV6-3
TGTGCCAGCAGTTACTCACGGGCTAGCGGGGGTCTTGCAGATACGCAGTATTTT
CASSYSRASGGLADTQYF
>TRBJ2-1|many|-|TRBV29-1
TGCAGCGGAGGGGGGCAGGGAGTGGAATTCTTC
CSGGGQGVEFF
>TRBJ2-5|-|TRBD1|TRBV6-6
TGTGCCAGCAGGACTGGACAGGGGGAAGAGACCCAGTACTTC
CASRTGQGEETQYF
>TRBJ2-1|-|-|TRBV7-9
TGTGCCAGCAGCTTAGGAAACAGCGGTGGGAATGAGCAGTTCTTC
CASSLGNSGGNEQFF